What follows is one TCR beta chain and its context. Its antigen is not identified. The data derive from a study of CD4 T cells in relation to SARS-CoV-2 and coronaviruses. Background on the study: Negative control cultures got HIV-1 Nef peptides or no peptide.

Sequenced by immunoSEQ multiplex PCR; TCRdb stores in-frame clones only, minus some. This table has about 20,000 clones, 72% appearing once. The CDR3 covers 20 residues. The unexposed donors gave CD4+ T cells in about 2010-2019, prior to COVID-19. After ten to eleven days of culture, CD4+ T cells were isolated. V usage is TRBV21-1 and J usage is TRBJ1-6. TRBV21-1 is a pseudogene. Sequenced input: CD4+ T cells from PBMCs, cultured in vitro. This clonotype originated in a human donor in good health. In DNA, the CDR3 is TGTGCCAGCAGCAAAAGGAGGGGTCGGGATCCATGGCCCTATAATTCACCCCTCCACTTT. Residues: CASSKRRGRDPWPYNSPLHF.